This TCR beta chain was profiled in a study of tumor-infiltrating lymphocytes in primary liver carcinoma. In the study overall: These were node-negative, non-metastatic T1-T3 tumors of roughly 4.2 to 11 cm. Each of the samples returned roughly 3.65 to 7.5 million productive TCRbeta reads (a yield similar across tissue types). General study results and limits: It was in tumors, not blood, that the top-250-clone fraction was significantly higher (p = 0.039).

Germline DNA was also extracted, while the blood RNA originated from unsorted whole blood. The template, around 520 ng total RNA, yielded TCR beta cDNA made with a constant-region primer. For TCR beta, libraries were produced by three nested multiplex PCR rounds using slightly modified ARM-PCR. With TRBV1-TRBV30 forward primers and a C-beta reverse primer, the first two PCR rounds were run for about 10 cycles each. Using its own MiXCR run on the multiplex PCR reads, TCRdb lists one record per CDR3 protein. Of about 180,000 distinct CDR3 sequences detected, over 50% appear once; the ten largest clones hold approximately 65%. This CDR3 is built from 17 residues. Deletions cut 0 bases from V and 2 bases from J, with 14 bases between. Germline CDR1 reads MNHNY; CDR2 reads SVGAGI (reference sequence). This clonotype was detected a few times. Its antigen is currently unknown.

Sequencing was carried out using peripheral blood. This receptor was obtained from a middle-aged man with primary liver carcinoma and hepatitis B virus infection. This chain links TRBV6-6 with TRBJ2-1; either TRBD1 or TRBD2 may supply D (5 bases each). Here the CDR3 reads CASSYSAGTITYNEQFF. CDR3 DNA sequence: TGTGCCAGCAGTTACTCGGCCGGGACGATCACCTACAATGAGCAGTTCTTC.